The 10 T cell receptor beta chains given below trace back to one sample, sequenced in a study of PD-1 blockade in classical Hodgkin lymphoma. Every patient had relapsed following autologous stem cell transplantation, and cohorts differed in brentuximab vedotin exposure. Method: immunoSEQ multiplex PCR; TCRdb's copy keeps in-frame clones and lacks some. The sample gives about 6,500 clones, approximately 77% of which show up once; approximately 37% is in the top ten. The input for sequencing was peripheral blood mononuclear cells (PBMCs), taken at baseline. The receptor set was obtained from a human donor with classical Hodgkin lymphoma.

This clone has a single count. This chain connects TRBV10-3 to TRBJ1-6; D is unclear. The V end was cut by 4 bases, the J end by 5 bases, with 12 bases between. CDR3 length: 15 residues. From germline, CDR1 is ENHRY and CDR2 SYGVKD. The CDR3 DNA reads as TGTGCCATCAGTGTTGGACGGTCGAATAATTCACCCCTCCACTTT. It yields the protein CAISVGRSNNSPLHF.

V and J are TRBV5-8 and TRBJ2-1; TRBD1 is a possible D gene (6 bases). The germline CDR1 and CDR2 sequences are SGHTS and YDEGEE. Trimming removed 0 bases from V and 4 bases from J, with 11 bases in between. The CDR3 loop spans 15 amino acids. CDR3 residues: CASSLEGVNYNEQFF. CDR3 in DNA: TGTGCCAGCAGCTTGGAGGGGGTAAATTACAATGAGCAGTTCTTC.

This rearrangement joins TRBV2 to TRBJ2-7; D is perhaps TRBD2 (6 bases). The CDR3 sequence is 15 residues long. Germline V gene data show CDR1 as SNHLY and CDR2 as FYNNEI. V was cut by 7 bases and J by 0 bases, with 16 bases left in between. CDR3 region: CASIPMGGNSYEQYF. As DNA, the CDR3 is TGTGCCAGCATCCCGATGGGGGGAAACTCCTACGAGCAGTACTTC.

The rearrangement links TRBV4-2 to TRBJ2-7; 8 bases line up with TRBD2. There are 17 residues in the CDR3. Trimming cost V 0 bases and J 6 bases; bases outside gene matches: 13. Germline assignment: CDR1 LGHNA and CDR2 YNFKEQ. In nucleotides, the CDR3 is TGTGCCAGCAGCCAAGATCCGTCGGGAGGGGGGGTCTTCGAGCAGTACTTC. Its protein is CASSQDPSGGGVFEQYF.

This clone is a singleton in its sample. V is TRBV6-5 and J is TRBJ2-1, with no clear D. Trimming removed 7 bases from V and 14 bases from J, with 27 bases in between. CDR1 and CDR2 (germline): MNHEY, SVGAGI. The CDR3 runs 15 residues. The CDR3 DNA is TGTGCCAGCAACACCCACGGTGCCAGCAACACCCACGAGTTCTTC. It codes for CASNTHGASNTHEFF.

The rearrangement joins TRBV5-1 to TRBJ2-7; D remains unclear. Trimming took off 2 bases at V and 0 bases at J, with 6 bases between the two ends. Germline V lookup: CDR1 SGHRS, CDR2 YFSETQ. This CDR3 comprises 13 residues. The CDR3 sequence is CASSFGISYEQYF. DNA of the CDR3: TGCGCCAGCAGCTTTGGCATCTCCTACGAGCAGTACTTC.

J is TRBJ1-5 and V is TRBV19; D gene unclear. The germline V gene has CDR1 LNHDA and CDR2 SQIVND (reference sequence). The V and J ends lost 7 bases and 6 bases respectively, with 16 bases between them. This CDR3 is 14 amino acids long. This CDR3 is CASNAEASSQPQHF. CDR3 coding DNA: TGTGCCAGTAACGCAGAGGCCTCGAGTCAGCCCCAGCATTTT.

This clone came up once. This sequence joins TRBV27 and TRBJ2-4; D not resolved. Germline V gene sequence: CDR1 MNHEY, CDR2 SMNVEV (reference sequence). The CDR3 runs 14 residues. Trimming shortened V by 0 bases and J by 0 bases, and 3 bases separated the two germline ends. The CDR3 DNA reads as TGTGCCAGCAGTTTATCCGTAGCCAAAAACATTCAGTACTTC. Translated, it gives CASSLSVAKNIQYF.

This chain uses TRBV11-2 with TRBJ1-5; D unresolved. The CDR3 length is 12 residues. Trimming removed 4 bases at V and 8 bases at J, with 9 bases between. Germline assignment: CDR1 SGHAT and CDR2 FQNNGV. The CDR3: CASSSVGKPQHF. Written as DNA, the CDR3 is TGTGCCAGCAGCTCCGTTGGGAAGCCCCAGCATTTT.

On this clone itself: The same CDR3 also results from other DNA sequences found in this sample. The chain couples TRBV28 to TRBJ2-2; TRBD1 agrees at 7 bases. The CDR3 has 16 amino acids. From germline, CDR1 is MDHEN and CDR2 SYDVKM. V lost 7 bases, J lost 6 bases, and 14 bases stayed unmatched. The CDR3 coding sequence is TGTGCCAGCAACCTGGGACAGCCCACCTCCGCCGGGGAGCTGTTTTTT. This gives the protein CASNLGQPTSAGELFF.